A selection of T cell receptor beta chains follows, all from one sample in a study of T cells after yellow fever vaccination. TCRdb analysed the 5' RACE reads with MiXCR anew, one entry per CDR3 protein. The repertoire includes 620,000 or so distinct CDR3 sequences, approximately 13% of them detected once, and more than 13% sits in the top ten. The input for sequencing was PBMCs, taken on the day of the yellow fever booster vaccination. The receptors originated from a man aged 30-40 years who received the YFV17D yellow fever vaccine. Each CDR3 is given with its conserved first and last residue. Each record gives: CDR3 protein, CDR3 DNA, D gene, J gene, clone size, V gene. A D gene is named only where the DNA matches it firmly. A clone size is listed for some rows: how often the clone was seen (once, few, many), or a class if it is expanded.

CDR3 protein: CASSLAGTSGTYEQYF
CDR3 DNA: TGCGCCAGCAGCTTGGCCGGGACTAGCGGTACCTACGAGCAGTACTTC
D gene: TRBD2
J gene: TRBJ2-7
clone size: many
V gene: TRBV5-1

CDR3 protein: CASSLMLRTDTGELFF
CDR3 DNA: TGTGCCAGCAGTTTAATGTTGCGGACAGACACCGGGGAGCTGTTTTTT
D gene: NA
J gene: TRBJ2-2
clone size: few
V gene: TRBV12-3/TRBV12-4

CDR3 protein: CASSARRVNSPLHF
CDR3 DNA: TGTGCCAGCAGCGCTCGCCGGGTAAATTCACCCCTCCACTTT
D gene: NA
J gene: TRBJ1-6
clone size: NA
V gene: TRBV3-1

CDR3 protein: CSAKGLGSQPQHF
CDR3 DNA: TGCAGTGCCAAGGGCCTCGGGAGTCAGCCCCAGCATTTT
D gene: NA
J gene: TRBJ1-5
clone size: NA
V gene: TRBV20-1

CDR3 protein: CTTSGVFTDTQYF
CDR3 DNA: TGCACCACAAGCGGAGTCTTCACAGATACGCAGTATTTT
D gene: NA
J gene: TRBJ2-3
clone size: NA
V gene: TRBV20-1

CDR3 protein: CATSRITGAYNEQFF
CDR3 DNA: TGTGCCACCAGCAGAATCACAGGGGCCTACAATGAGCAGTTCTTC
D gene: TRBD1
J gene: TRBJ2-1
clone size: few
V gene: TRBV15

CDR3 protein: CASSMGTGGARGYTF
CDR3 DNA: TGTGCCAGCAGCATGGGGACAGGGGGCGCGAGGGGCTACACCTTC
D gene: TRBD1
J gene: TRBJ1-2
clone size: NA
V gene: TRBV3-1

CDR3 protein: CSASILAGAMDF
CDR3 DNA: TGCAGTGCTAGCATACTAGCGGGAGCGATGGACTTC
D gene: TRBD2
J gene: TRBJ2-7
clone size: few
V gene: TRBV20-1

CDR3 protein: CASSIGTVLQAFF
CDR3 DNA: TGTGCCAGTAGTATTGGGACAGTCCTACAAGCTTTCTTT
D gene: TRBD1
J gene: TRBJ1-1
clone size: few
V gene: TRBV19

CDR3 protein: CASSLGLFENSGANVLTF
CDR3 DNA: TGCGCCAGCAGCCTAGGATTGTTTGAAAACTCTGGGGCCAACGTCCTGACTTTC
D gene: NA
J gene: TRBJ2-6
clone size: NA
V gene: TRBV4-3

CDR3 protein: CASSQDPSGGYEQYF
CDR3 DNA: TGTGCCAGCAGCCAAGATCCCAGCGGGGGCTACGAGCAGTACTTC
D gene: TRBD2
J gene: TRBJ2-7
clone size: NA
V gene: TRBV3-1

CDR3 protein: CASSLGEVSQETQYF
CDR3 DNA: TGTGCCAGCAGTTTGGGGGAGGTATCACAAGAGACCCAGTACTTC
D gene: NA
J gene: TRBJ2-5
clone size: few
V gene: TRBV28

CDR3 protein: CASVGPGPHEQYF
CDR3 DNA: TGTGCCAGCGTGGGCCCGGGACCCCACGAGCAGTACTTC
D gene: NA
J gene: TRBJ2-7
clone size: few
V gene: TRBV28

CDR3 protein: CASSPQGKETQYF
CDR3 DNA: TGTGCCAGCAGTCCACAGGGGAAAGAGACCCAGTACTTC
D gene: TRBD1
J gene: TRBJ2-5
clone size: few
V gene: TRBV7-2

CDR3 protein: CASSLTGGRGNTGELFF
CDR3 DNA: TGTGCCAGCAGCTTAACAGGAGGGAGGGGCAACACCGGGGAGCTGTTTTTT
D gene: TRBD2
J gene: TRBJ2-2
clone size: NA
V gene: TRBV7-3

CDR3 protein: CSARGTRGQNIQYF
CDR3 DNA: TGCAGTGCTAGAGGGACGAGGGGTCAAAACATTCAGTACTTC
D gene: NA
J gene: TRBJ2-4
clone size: few
V gene: TRBV20-1

CDR3 protein: CASSHIPSGSIYEQYF
CDR3 DNA: TGTGCCAGCAGCCACATACCGAGCGGGAGTATCTACGAGCAGTACTTC
D gene: TRBD2
J gene: TRBJ2-7
clone size: NA
V gene: TRBV14

CDR3 protein: CASSKEGTDNEQFF
CDR3 DNA: TGTGCCAGCAGCAAAGAAGGGACAGACAATGAGCAGTTCTTC
D gene: NA
J gene: TRBJ2-1
clone size: NA
V gene: TRBV21-1

CDR3 protein: CASGIWVGSYNEQFF
CDR3 DNA: TGTGCCAGCGGGATATGGGTGGGATCCTACAATGAGCAGTTCTTC
D gene: NA
J gene: TRBJ2-1
clone size: few
V gene: TRBV5-4

CDR3 protein: CASSFLGWAGGYNEQFF
CDR3 DNA: TGCGCCAGCAGCTTCCTTGGCTGGGCGGGAGGTTACAATGAGCAGTTCTTC
D gene: TRBD2
J gene: TRBJ2-1
clone size: few
V gene: TRBV5-1

CDR3 protein: CASSLAETSGTDTQYF
CDR3 DNA: TGCGCCAGCAGCTTGGCTGAGACGTCTGGCACAGATACGCAGTATTTT
D gene: NA
J gene: TRBJ2-3
clone size: NA
V gene: TRBV5-1

CDR3 protein: CSASGSSSSYEQYF
CDR3 DNA: TGCAGTGCTAGCGGGAGTTCAAGCTCCTACGAGCAGTACTTC
D gene: NA
J gene: TRBJ2-7
clone size: many
V gene: TRBV20-1

CDR3 protein: CASLDRAKETQYF
CDR3 DNA: TGTGCCAGTTTGGACAGGGCGAAAGAGACCCAGTACTTC
D gene: TRBD1
J gene: TRBJ2-5
clone size: few
V gene: TRBV28

CDR3 protein: CSAIRGFDEQYF
CDR3 DNA: TGCAGTGCTATAAGGGGTTTTGACGAGCAGTACTTC
D gene: NA
J gene: TRBJ2-7
clone size: NA
V gene: TRBV20-1

CDR3 protein: CASSLKMVGADTQYF
CDR3 DNA: TGTGCCAGCAGCTTAAAGATGGTGGGGGCAGATACGCAGTATTTT
D gene: NA
J gene: TRBJ2-3
clone size: few
V gene: TRBV7-2

CDR3 protein: CASSVTGIHTEAFF
CDR3 DNA: TGTGCCAGCAGCGTTACCGGGATCCACACTGAAGCTTTCTTT
D gene: NA
J gene: TRBJ1-1
clone size: few
V gene: TRBV9

CDR3 protein: CASSLGGKGEKLFF
CDR3 DNA: TGTGCCAGCAGCTTGGGGGGGAAGGGTGAAAAACTGTTTTTT
D gene: NA
J gene: TRBJ1-4
clone size: NA
V gene: TRBV5-4

CDR3 protein: CASSGPVEENNLLDNEQFF
CDR3 DNA: TGTGCCAGCAGCGGACCGGTGGAAGAAAACAACCTTCTAGACAATGAGCAGTTCTTC
D gene: NA
J gene: TRBJ2-1
clone size: few
V gene: TRBV12-3/TRBV12-4

CDR3 protein: CASSQVGPPEAFF
CDR3 DNA: TGTGCCAGCAGCCAAGTAGGGCCTCCTGAAGCTTTCTTT
D gene: NA
J gene: TRBJ1-1
clone size: few
V gene: TRBV4-2

CDR3 protein: CCARTSRTGLQETQYF
CDR3 DNA: TGCTGTGCTAGAACCTCTCGGACAGGGCTACAAGAGACCCAGTACTTC
D gene: TRBD1
J gene: TRBJ2-5
clone size: NA
V gene: TRBV20-1

CDR3 protein: CASSPGLAGARGELFF
CDR3 DNA: TGCGCCAGCAGCCCCGGACTAGCGGGAGCGCGCGGGGAGCTGTTTTTT
D gene: TRBD2
J gene: TRBJ2-2
clone size: few
V gene: TRBV5-1

CDR3 protein: CASREGITEAFF
CDR3 DNA: TGTGCCAGCAGGGAAGGGATAACCGAAGCTTTCTTT
D gene: NA
J gene: TRBJ1-1
clone size: NA
V gene: TRBV12-3/TRBV12-4

CDR3 protein: CASSLARGLQETQYF
CDR3 DNA: TGCGCCAGCAGCTTGGCCAGGGGGCTTCAAGAGACCCAGTACTTC
D gene: TRBD1
J gene: TRBJ2-5
clone size: few
V gene: TRBV5-1

CDR3 protein: CASSSPPVYEQYF
CDR3 DNA: TGTGCCAGCAGCTCCCCCCCGGTCTACGAGCAGTACTTC
D gene: NA
J gene: TRBJ2-7
clone size: NA
V gene: TRBV7-2

CDR3 protein: CASSSRGRGNGYTF
CDR3 DNA: TGTGCCAGCAGCTCCCGGGGCCGGGGGAATGGCTACACCTTC
D gene: NA
J gene: TRBJ1-2
clone size: NA
V gene: TRBV3-1

CDR3 protein: CASSFQEGLLGGYTF
CDR3 DNA: TGTGCCAGCAGCTTTCAGGAGGGTCTGTTAGGTGGCTACACCTTC
D gene: NA
J gene: TRBJ1-2
clone size: NA
V gene: TRBV7-2

CDR3 protein: CASRLRREFEYEQYF
CDR3 DNA: TGTGCCAGCCGCCTGCGTCGGGAGTTCGAATACGAGCAGTACTTC
D gene: NA
J gene: TRBJ2-7
clone size: NA
V gene: TRBV6-2/TRBV6-3

CDR3 protein: CASSQSTSGTYEQYF
CDR3 DNA: TGCGCCAGCAGCCAGAGCACTAGCGGGACCTACGAGCAGTACTTC
D gene: TRBD2
J gene: TRBJ2-7
clone size: few
V gene: TRBV4-3

CDR3 protein: CASSPTQGTPYEQYF
CDR3 DNA: TGTGCCAGCTCCCCGACGCAGGGGACACCCTACGAGCAGTACTTC
D gene: NA
J gene: TRBJ2-7
clone size: few
V gene: TRBV18

CDR3 protein: CAWNREQSSSYTF
CDR3 DNA: TGTGCCTGGAATAGGGAGCAATCTTCGAGCTACACCTTC
D gene: NA
J gene: TRBJ1-2
clone size: NA
V gene: TRBV30

CDR3 protein: CATSDFRQGTGAFF
CDR3 DNA: TGTGCCACCAGTGATTTCCGACAGGGGACGGGAGCTTTCTTT
D gene: TRBD1
J gene: TRBJ1-1
clone size: NA
V gene: TRBV24-1

CDR3 protein: CSASLGVGQPQHF
CDR3 DNA: TGCAGTGCTAGCCTTGGGGTAGGTCAGCCCCAGCATTTT
D gene: NA
J gene: TRBJ1-5
clone size: NA
V gene: TRBV20-1

CDR3 protein: CSVPGGVEQYF
CDR3 DNA: TGCAGCGTCCCAGGAGGGGTGGAGCAGTACTTC
D gene: NA
J gene: TRBJ2-7
clone size: NA
V gene: TRBV29-1

CDR3 protein: CASSYAGTSGSLVMYEQYF
CDR3 DNA: TGTGCCAGCAGTTACGCCGGGACTAGCGGGAGTTTGGTTATGTACGAGCAGTACTTC
D gene: TRBD2
J gene: TRBJ2-7
clone size: few
V gene: TRBV6-2/TRBV6-3

CDR3 protein: CSASSGRAFMNEQFF
CDR3 DNA: TGCAGTGCTAGTAGCGGGAGGGCCTTTATGAATGAGCAGTTCTTC
D gene: TRBD2
J gene: TRBJ2-1
clone size: few
V gene: TRBV20-1

CDR3 protein: CASRGLGGSHEQYF
CDR3 DNA: TGTGCCAGCAGGGGACTCGGGGGTTCCCACGAGCAGTACTTC
D gene: NA
J gene: TRBJ2-7
clone size: few
V gene: TRBV27